This T cell receptor (beta chain) is from a study of OX40 agonist ivuxolimab in advanced cancers. Study-level information: The patients' treatment was ivuxolimab, an agonistic anti-OX40 (CD134) antibody. At 65% to 90% male, the cohort had a mean age of about 60 years, ranging from about 20 to 90.

The table came from immunoSEQ multiplex PCR; TCRdb's copy has only in-frame clones and leaves some out. The repertoire holds more than 50,000 clones, roughly 82% seen once, with around 2.4% in the top ten. Study findings and constraints: A proportion of nonresponders additionally exhibited low normalized T-cell clonal expansion.

Remarks on this clone: No antigen is known for it.

Sample: CD4+ or CD8+ T cells sorted from blood, taken in a trial of the OX40 agonist ivuxolimab. This receptor was obtained from an adult with an advanced solid tumor such as melanoma, head and neck, liver or kidney cancer.

The CDR3 coding sequence is TGTGCCAGCAGCTCCAGCACAGATACGCAGTATTTT. Amino acid sequence: CASSSSTDTQYF. The chain combines TRBV5-4 with TRBJ2-3; D unclear. Germline CDR1 SGHNT, CDR2 YYREEE (reference sequence). V dropped 3 bases and J dropped 0 bases, with 2 bases sitting between them. The CDR3 runs to 12 residues.